These 16 T cell receptor beta chains were all obtained from the same sample, sequenced in a study of human T cells and chemical hapten exposure. Each CDR3 protein is one row after TCRdb ran MiXCR on the RACE reads. The table has around 110,000 distinct CDR3 sequences, over 10% seen once; the top ten hold around 1.5%. The time point: patch test 1, 2 weeks after DPC sensitization. Noted treatment: therapeutic diphenylcyclopropenone sensitization with weekly scalp DPC. The input for sequencing was whole blood, taken in connection with sensitization to the hapten diphenylcyclopropenone (DPC). Receptors were obtained from a woman in her fifties or sixties with alopecia areata. Some clones in this sample may be carry-over from other donors' samples.

This clonotype was seen a few times. The chain employs TRBV5-1 and TRBJ2-5, with D possibly TRBD1 on 6 matching bases. Per germline, CDR1 SGHRS and CDR2 YFSETQ. Trimming removed 3 bases from V and 2 bases from J, with 11 bases in between. The CDR3 has 14 amino acids. The CDR3 loop reads CASSYNRDQETQYF. The CDR3 region has the DNA TGCGCCAGCAGCTACAACAGGGATCAAGAGACCCAGTACTTC.

This clonotype was recorded many times. CDR3 DNA sequence: TGCAGTGCTAGGAAACTAGCGGGAGCTGTAGGGGGCTCCTACAATGAGCAGTTCTTC. It is translated as CSARKLAGAVGGSYNEQFF. The J gene is TRBJ2-1, the V gene TRBV20-1; 11 bases line up with TRBD2. The CDR3 spans 19 residues. Germline loops: CDR1 DFQATT, CDR2 SNEGSKA (reference sequence). V dropped 3 bases and J dropped 0; count of bases not matched to a gene: 13.

This clonotype was counted at least ten times. The chain carries TRBV28 and TRBJ2-7; weak D call: TRBD2 (5 bases). Between the trimmed V and J ends, which lost 3 bases and 4 bases, there was a span of 10 bases. The CDR3 has 13 amino acids. Germline CDR1 is MDHEN and CDR2 is SYDVKM. CDR3 in DNA: TGTGCCAGCAGTTTTGGACGGACTTACGAGCAGTACTTC. Its protein is CASSFGRTYEQYF.

This sequence joins TRBV18 and TRBJ1-5, with unresolved D. The germline gives CDR1 KGHSH, CDR2 LQKENI. The CDR3 runs 14 residues. Deletions cut 3 bases from V and 2 bases from J, with 8 bases between. DNA for the CDR3: TGTGCCAGCTCACCCGGACGGCGCAATCAGCCCCAGCATTTT. Translation: CASSPGRRNQPQHF.

This rearrangement joins TRBV10-3 to TRBJ2-7; 9 bases line up with TRBD1. Trimming at V came to 3 bases and at J to 4 bases, leaving 10 bases not matched to a gene. The CDR3 covers 16 residues. From germline, CDR1 is ENHRY and CDR2 SYGVKD. The CDR3 protein is CAISEPGGTGSYEQYF. The CDR3 bases are TGTGCCATCAGTGAACCTGGGGGGACAGGGTCGTACGAGCAGTACTTC.

The chain recombines TRBV18 with TRBJ1-4, with unresolved D. The CDR3 has 12 residues. Trimming stripped 4 bases from V and 5 bases from J, with 5 bases between. In germline, CDR1 is KGHSH, CDR2 LQKENI. CDR3 region: CASSRPNEKLFF. CDR3 nucleotide sequence: TGTGCCAGCTCACGACCCAATGAAAAACTGTTTTTT.

A few counts support this clonotype. V and J are TRBV12-3 or TRBV12-4 and TRBJ2-2; TRBD2 matches 13 bases. The CDR3 covers 15 residues. Trimming at V came to 7 bases and at J to 3 bases, leaving 2 bases not matched to a gene. CDR3 nucleotides: TGTGCCAGCATCGGACTAGCGGGGGACACCGGGGAGCTGTTTTTT. Its protein is CASIGLAGDTGELFF.

This clonotype was detected a few times. The rearrangement uses TRBV2 and TRBJ1-1, with D possibly TRBD1 on 6 matching bases. Germline V gene data show CDR1 as SNHLY and CDR2 as FYNNEI. The CDR3 totals 15 residues. Trimming cost V 10 bases and J 0 bases, with 18 bases left between them. CDR3 coding DNA: TGTGCCATCGCGGGAAGGACAGAGTTGAACACTGAAGCTTTCTTT. Its translation is CAIAGRTELNTEAFF.

The J gene is TRBJ1-1, the V gene TRBV3-1, with D possibly TRBD1 on 6 matching bases. Germline V gene sequence: CDR1 LGHDT, CDR2 YNNKEL (reference sequence). Trimming shortened V by 3 bases and J by 8 bases, and 13 bases separated the two germline ends. The CDR3 is 13 amino acids. This CDR3 reads CASSHDLGTEAFF. DNA of the CDR3: TGTGCCAGCAGCCACGATTTGGGGACAGAAGCTTTCTTT.

In its sample, this clonotype was seen many times. The chain has TRBV27 and TRBJ2-7; D not certain. Trimming shortened V by 0 bases and J by 0 bases, and 9 bases separated the two germline ends. CDR3 length equals 15 residues. The germline V gene has CDR1 MNHEY and CDR2 SMNVEV (reference sequence). CDR3 residues: CASSLSRTHSYEQYF. CDR3 sequence (DNA): TGTGCCAGCAGTTTATCACGGACGCACTCCTACGAGCAGTACTTC.

This clonotype was observed at least ten times. V is TRBV12-3 or TRBV12-4 and J is TRBJ2-1; the D is unclear. V was cut by 3 bases and J by 3 bases, with 9 bases left in between. The CDR3 has 14 residues. As DNA, the CDR3 is TGTGCCAGCAGTTTTAGGGCAGACTACAATGAGCAGTTCTTC. Protein: CASSFRADYNEQFF.

This clonotype was recorded a few times. The chain employs TRBV4-3 and TRBJ1-6, with 8 positions matching TRBD1. The V gene's germline CDR1 is LGHNA and CDR2 YSLEER. The CDR3 covers 15 residues. The ends lost 0 bases at V and 11 bases at J; junction bases unmatched: 6. The CDR3: CASSQDRGRFAPLHF. In DNA form, the CDR3 reads TGCGCCAGCAGCCAAGACAGGGGGCGCTTTGCACCCCTCCACTTT.

This clonotype was detected many times. The CDR3 region is CASKRGRAGANVLTF. The CDR3, as DNA: TGTGCCAGCAAACGAGGGCGAGCTGGGGCCAACGTCCTGACTTTC. The rearrangement links TRBV6-5 to TRBJ2-6; D may be TRBD2 (5 bases). The CDR3 consists of 15 residues. Germline loops: CDR1 MNHEY, CDR2 SVGAGI. The germline V and J ends were trimmed by 7 bases and 2 bases, with 12 bases remaining between them.

This clonotype was observed a handful of times. The chain joins TRBV4-3 to TRBJ2-7; TRBD1 agrees at 9 bases. The length of the CDR3 is 20 residues. Trimming removed 1 base from V and 3 bases from J; junction bases left unmatched: 19. Per germline, CDR1 LGHNA and CDR2 YSLEER. This CDR3 reads CASSQGYGLGGTGRIYEQYF. In DNA form, the CDR3 reads TGCGCCAGCAGCCAAGGTTACGGCTTGGGCGGGACAGGGAGAATCTACGAGCAGTACTTC.

The gene calls are TRBV7-9 and TRBJ1-1; D is uncertain. Germline values: CDR1 SEHNR, CDR2 FQNEAQ (reference sequence). Trimming took off 5 bases at V and 0 bases at J, with 16 bases between the two ends. The CDR3 contains 16 residues. CDR3 nucleotide sequence: TGTGCCAGCAGCGCCGACAAGGGTGGAATGAACACTGAAGCTTTCTTT. Its translation: CASSADKGGMNTEAFF.

This clonotype was counted ten times or more. The rearrangement uses TRBV12-3 or TRBV12-4 and TRBJ2-3; D is unresolved. The CDR3 is 14 residues long. V was pared by 2 bases and J by 3 bases, with 9 bases between. The CDR3 region has the DNA TGTGCCAGCAGTTTATTTACCGGAACAGATACGCAGTATTTT. This gives the protein CASSLFTGTDTQYF.